This TCR beta chain originates from a study of tumor and adjacent non-tumor tissue in lung cancer. Whole-study results and caveats: Top 100 clones took a larger repertoire share in normal lung.

Three rounds of nested PCR, following a modified ARM-PCR protocol, produced the TCRbeta library. TCRdb re-called the multiplex PCR reads with MiXCR, one entry per CDR3 protein. The sample records about 76,000 distinct CDR3 sequences, approximately 78% being singletons. Points on this clonotype: Its specificity is unknown. Its ends do not fully match the called genes, so a read error is possible.

The CDR3 runs 14 residues. CDR1 and CDR2 from the germline V gene are SGHAT and FQNNGV. RNA was extracted from bulk tissue without any cell sorting. The normal lung tissue was taken more than 3 cm from the tumor edge. The gene calls are TRBV11-2 and TRBJ1-3; D possibly corresponds to TRBD1 (5 bases). Sequenced input: distant non-tumor lung tissue. This clonotype was sampled from a man between 60 and 75 years old with non-small cell lung cancer. Written as DNA, the CDR3 is TGCGCCAGCAGAAGACATGGGGGAATTAGCACCATATATTTT. Translating gives CASRRHGGISTIYF.